The rows below give T cell receptor beta chains drawn from one sample of a study of cytomegalovirus exposure and HLA in healthy donors. Produced via immunoSEQ multiplex PCR; TCRdb's table is partial and in-frame only. The sample carries about 120,000 clones, 80% recorded once. Material for sequencing was PBMCs. The receptor source for this set is a man younger than 40 in good health and CMV-seropositive. The CDR3 runs from the conserved cysteine through the conserved F or W. D genes are given only for firm matches. Clone size is given for some rows only: seen once, a few or many times, or a class if the clone is expanded.

.,TRBV11-2,TRBD1,TRBJ1-6,CASSTRQGLDSPLHF,TGTGCCAGCAGCACCCGACAGGGGCTCGATTCACCCCTCCACTTT
.,TRBV19,TRBD1,TRBJ1-5,CASSRGGTDSNQPQHF,TGTGCCAGTAGCAGGGGTGGGACAGATAGCAATCAGCCCCAGCATTTT
.,TRBV2,.,TRBJ2-1,CASSGMTGRNEQFF,TGTGCCAGCAGTGGGATGACAGGGAGGAATGAGCAGTTCTTC
.,TRBV7-7,.,TRBJ2-5,CASSLGSGEGTQYF,TGTGCCAGCAGCTTAGGAAGCGGTGAGGGGACCCAGTACTTC
.,TRBV6-5,.,TRBJ2-7,CASREPLGAQYEQYF,TGTGCCAGCAGAGAACCTTTGGGAGCGCAGTACGAGCAGTACTTC
.,TRBV6-5,.,TRBJ2-2,CASSGGAARTGELFF,TGTGCCAGCAGTGGGGGGGCCGCCAGAACCGGGGAGCTGTTTTTT
once,TRBV6-1,TRBD1,TRBJ2-7,CASSEQGTASSYEQYF,TGTGCCAGCAGTGAGCAGGGGACAGCTAGCTCCTACGAGCAGTACTTC
few,TRBV28,TRBD1,TRBJ1-2,CASRDSFNYGYTF,TGTGCCAGCCGGGACAGTTTTAACTATGGCTACACCTTC
.,TRBV5-5,.,TRBJ1-2,CASSSQDSPNYGYTF,TGTGCCAGCAGCTCCCAGGACAGCCCTAACTATGGCTACACCTTC
once,TRBV28,.,TRBJ1-5,CASSVNGPNQPQHF,TGTGCCAGCAGTGTGAACGGTCCGAATCAGCCCCAGCATTTT
.,TRBV9,.,TRBJ2-5,CASSVALFETQYF,TGTGCCAGCAGCGTAGCTCTTTTTGAGACCCAGTACTTC
.,TRBV19,TRBD2,TRBJ2-7,CASSINPSSGGANEQYF,TGTGCCAGTAGTATCAACCCTTCCAGCGGGGGGGCGAATGAGCAGTACTTC
.,TRBV30,TRBD1,TRBJ1-2,CAWTPRTGTGYTF,TGTGCCTGGACTCCGCGGACAGGAACAGGCTACACCTTC
.,TRBV13,.,TRBJ1-1,CASSLGRGTEAFF,TGTGCCAGCAGCTTAGGGAGAGGGACTGAAGCTTTCTTT
.,TRBV5-5,.,TRBJ1-5,CASSFNSVDNQPQHF,TGTGCCAGCAGCTTCAATTCGGTTGACAATCAGCCCCAGCATTTT
.,TRBV9,.,TRBJ1-2,CASSPRGGGNGYTF,TGTGCCAGCAGCCCGCGTGGGGGGGGCAATGGCTACACCTTC
.,TRBV6-5,TRBD2,TRBJ2-3,CASSALAGFTDTQYF,TGTGCCAGCAGTGCACTAGCGGGGTTCACAGATACGCAGTATTTT
few,TRBV9,.,TRBJ1-1,CASSVGWSLAEAFF,TGTGCCAGCAGCGTAGGGTGGTCACTAGCCGAAGCTTTCTTT
.,TRBV5-8,TRBD1,TRBJ1-2,CASSGTGLGYGYTF,TGTGCCAGCAGCGGGACAGGGTTAGGCTATGGCTACACCTTC
.,TRBV7-8,.,TRBJ1-2,CASSLALKRTPNYGYTF,TGTGCCAGCAGCTTAGCGCTAAAGAGGACACCGAACTATGGCTACACCTTC
few,TRBV6-5,TRBD2,TRBJ2-7,CASSYTRGSYEQYF,TGTGCCAGCAGTTACACGCGGGGGTCCTACGAGCAGTACTTC
.,TRBV18,.,TRBJ1-1,CASSPRQGTEAFF,TGTGCCAGCTCACCCCGGCAGGGGACTGAAGCTTTCTTT
.,TRBV5-5,.,TRBJ2-7,CASSLYFKGHLAYEQYF,TGTGCCAGCAGCTTGTATTTTAAGGGACATCTTGCCTACGAGCAGTACTTC
.,TRBV4-1,.,TRBJ2-7,CASSQDLRANEQYF,TGCGCCAGCAGCCAAGATTTGAGGGCTAATGAGCAGTACTTC
.,TRBV6-6,TRBD1,TRBJ2-1,CASSYYDRVGNEQFF,TGTGCCAGCAGTTATTACGACAGGGTGGGGAATGAGCAGTTCTTC
.,TRBV7-9,.,TRBJ1-2,CASSLANFEENYGYTF,TGTGCCAGCAGCTTAGCCAATTTCGAGGAGAACTATGGCTACACCTTC
.,TRBV6-1,.,TRBJ1-2,CASSEWGGDYGYTF,TGTGCCAGCAGTGAATGGGGCGGGGACTATGGCTACACCTTC
.,TRBV7-2,.,TRBJ1-2,CASSRDTEGYGYTF,TGTGCCAGCAGCAGGGACACCGAAGGGTATGGCTACACCTTC
.,TRBV7-2,TRBD1,TRBJ2-5,CASSGGQAQETQYF,TGTGCCAGCAGCGGGGGACAGGCACAAGAGACCCAGTACTTC
.,TRBV29-1,.,TRBJ1-1,CSARGPNTEAFF,TGCAGCGCACGAGGCCCTAACACTGAAGCTTTCTTT
.,TRBV10-1,.,TRBJ1-1,CASSEVAGNTEAFF,TGCGCCAGCAGTGAGGTTGCAGGGAACACTGAAGCTTTCTTT
.,TRBV5-1,.,TRBJ1-1,CASSLVGGNTEAFF,TGCGCCAGCAGCTTGGTGGGGGGGAACACTGAAGCTTTCTTT